A single sample is the source of the 26 T cell receptor beta chains below, sequenced in a study of a mutant IDH1 vaccine in newly diagnosed glioma (dated by TCRdb to about 2021). Interpreted using the paper, the time point label stands for: week 35, safety follow-up. Each vaccine dose, consisting of 300 ug of a 20-mer mutant IDH1 peptide in Montanide, was administered subcutaneously with topical imiquimod. For these receptors, no antigen is known. Library preparation used the immunoSEQ multiplex PCR assay. The clones in this table, taken by TCRdb from immuneACCESS, are in-frame only. Not every clone is retained; where verified, under half of the shortfall comes from an unresolved V gene, and the cause of the rest is unknown. This sample lists 69,000 or so clones; around 87% were detected once. In total, the top ten clones hold 1.5% to 2.5% of the sample. The source was PBMCs, collected from a glioma patient whose treatment included an IDH1 peptide vaccine. The receptors derive from a man aged 25 to 45 with glioma.

The chain combines TRBV5-1 with TRBJ2-7; D perhaps matches TRBD2 (6 bases). Germline loops: CDR1 SGHRS, CDR2 YFSETQ. The CDR3 runs 15 residues. Trimming cost V 0 bases and J 1 base, with 11 bases left between them. The CDR3 nucleotides read TGCGCCAGCAGCTTGGTCGAAGGAGGGTCCTACGAGCAGTACTTC. Translating gives CASSLVEGGSYEQYF.

The V and J genes are TRBV18 and TRBJ2-3; 8 positions match TRBD2. The CDR3 is made up of 17 amino acids. Germline CDR1 is KGHSH and CDR2 is LQKENI. The V gene end was trimmed by 3 bases and the J gene end by 6 bases; junction bases not matched to a gene: 14. The CDR3 spells CASSPSLTSEGSDTQYF. The CDR3 DNA sequence: TGTGCCAGCTCACCGAGTTTGACTAGCGAGGGATCCGATACGCAGTATTTT.

The chain employs TRBV29-1 and TRBJ1-2; 10 bases are shared with TRBD1. The CDR3 contains 15 residues. The germline gives CDR1 SQVTM, CDR2 ANQGSEA. The V segment lost 2 bases and the J segment 2 bases; nucleotides outside the gene matches: 5. CDR3 DNA sequence: TGCAGCGTTGAATTGAGGGGACAGGGGAACTATGGCTACACCTTC. This gives the protein CSVELRGQGNYGYTF.

The chain employs TRBV7-9 and TRBJ2-2; 9 positions agree with TRBD1. V lost 2 bases and J lost 6; bases outside the gene matches: 7. The CDR3 extends over 16 amino acids. Germline-derived CDR1 and CDR2 are SEHNR and FQNEAQ (reference sequence). The CDR3 sequence is CASSLRQGQGAGELFF. Written as DNA, the CDR3 is TGTGCCAGCAGCTTAAGACAGGGACAGGGTGCCGGGGAGCTGTTTTTT.

CDR3 amino acids: CAWSPLGRGGYGYTF. The CDR3 coding sequence is TGTGCCTGGAGCCCCCTAGGGAGAGGGGGCTATGGCTACACCTTC. V and J are TRBV30 and TRBJ1-2, with a possible D match to TRBD1 (6 bases). Per germline, CDR1 GTSNPN and CDR2 SVGIG (reference sequence). Trimming pared 3 bases from V and 4 bases from J, leaving 18 bases between. The CDR3 is made up of 15 amino acids.

V usage is TRBV19 and J usage is TRBJ1-2; D unresolved. This CDR3 region has 13 residues. The V gene's germline CDR1 is LNHDA and CDR2 SQIVND (reference sequence). V was clipped by 7 bases and J by 8 bases, with 17 bases between them. Written as DNA, the CDR3 is TGTGCCAGTACCCCGAATGATAAAACCGGCTACACCTTC. Translation: CASTPNDKTGYTF. The full variable domain, its missing parts supplied by reference TRBV19 and TRBJ1-2, is DGGITQSPKYLFRKEGQNVTLSCEQNLNHDAMYWYRQDPGQGLRLIYYSQIVNDFQKGDIAEGYSVSREKKESFPLTVTSAQKNPTAFYLCASTPNDKTGYTFGSGTRLTVV.

The CDR3 region has the DNA TGTGCCAGTAGTCCCCCCCCTTATGGGACGACCCTCCACTTT. Its translation is CASSPPPYGTTLHF. The V and J genes are TRBV19 and TRBJ1-6, with D tentatively TRBD1 (5 bases). The V end lost 5 bases, the J end lost 14 bases, and 19 bases lay between the germline ends. Germline V gene sequence: CDR1 LNHDA, CDR2 SQIVND (reference sequence). This CDR3 spans 14 amino acids.

CDR3 sequence reads: CASSDLRGDYGYTF. The CDR3 DNA reads TGTGCCAGCAGTGATTTGAGGGGAGACTATGGCTACACCTTC. The chain carries TRBV2 and TRBJ1-2; D is possibly TRBD1 (5 bases). V lost 3 bases, J lost 3 bases, and 11 bases lay in between. There are 14 residues in the CDR3. The germline V gene encodes CDR1 SNHLY and CDR2 FYNNEI.

Worth noting for this clone: Different DNA sequences within this sample yield the same CDR3. The V and J genes are TRBV7-9 and TRBJ1-1; no clear D gene. Per germline, CDR1 SEHNR and CDR2 FQNEAQ (reference sequence). The CDR3 contains 11 residues. The V gene lost 3 bases and the J gene lost 11 bases, with 10 bases spanning the gap. The CDR3 sequence is CASSLGGEAFF. CDR3 coding DNA: TGTGCCAGCAGCTTGGGCGGCGAGGCTTTCTTT.

The chain joins TRBV7-2 to TRBJ1-1; a weak D match, TRBD1 (5 bases). Between the trimmed V and J ends, which lost 5 bases and 8 bases, there was a span of 12 bases. In germline, CDR1 is SGHTA, CDR2 FQGNSA. CDR3 length: 12 residues. The CDR3 DNA sequence: TGTGCCAGCAGCCGAGGGACCTCGGAAGCTTTCTTT. Protein: CASSRGTSEAFF.

This chain uses TRBV4-2 with TRBJ2-1; D tentatively reads TRBD1 or TRBD2 (5 bases each). Germline V gene data show CDR1 as LGHNA and CDR2 as YNFKEQ. This CDR3 is 16 amino acids long. V dropped 0 bases and J dropped 4 bases, with 13 bases sitting between them. CDR3 sequence (DNA): TGTGCCAGCAGCCAAGATGAGGGGCTAGGGTACAATGAGCAGTTCTTC. It is translated as CASSQDEGLGYNEQFF.

The chain carries TRBV4-3 and TRBJ1-1; 7 positions match TRBD1. The CDR3 length is 16 residues. The germline CDR1 and CDR2 sequences are LGHNA and YSLEER. Unmatched junction bases numbered 15, after V lost 4 bases and J lost 7 bases. The CDR3 reads CASSLTRGYRIGEAFF. CDR3 bases: TGCGCCAGCAGCCTAACCAGGGGGTATAGGATTGGTGAAGCTTTCTTT.

This rearrangement joins TRBV5-4 to TRBJ2-3, with TRBD2 matching 8 bases. CDR1 and CDR2 from the germline V gene are SGHNT and YYREEE (reference sequence). The V and J ends lost 0 bases and 2 bases, in that order; junction bases with no gene match: 5. CDR3 length: 16 amino acids. The DNA of the CDR3 is TGTGCCAGCAGCTTGGATACTAGCGGTTTCACAGATACGCAGTATTTT. Protein product: CASSLDTSGFTDTQYF.

The CDR3 nucleotides are TGTGCCACCAGCAGAGATGGAGTCGAGCAGTACTTC. Amino acids: CATSRDGVEQYF. The rearrangement joins TRBV15 to TRBJ2-7; D remains unclear. Germline V gene lookup returns CDR1 LNHNV and CDR2 YYDKDF (reference sequence). V was pared by 0 bases and J by 6 bases, with 6 bases between. This CDR3 is built from 12 residues.

The rearrangement joins TRBV28 to TRBJ1-4, with D possibly being TRBD1 (5 bases). Germline-derived CDR1 and CDR2 are MDHEN and SYDVKM. The CDR3 runs 14 residues. V lost 10 bases to trimming and J lost 0 bases, with 12 bases between them. CDR3 sequence: CAIQGPATNEKLFF. DNA for the CDR3: TGTGCCATCCAGGGACCTGCAACTAATGAAAAACTGTTTTTT.

V and J are TRBV7-9 and TRBJ1-6; TRBD1 agrees at 10 bases. Unmatched junction bases numbered 4, after V lost 5 bases and J lost 6 bases. The CDR3 has 15 amino acids. Germline CDR1 and CDR2: SEHNR and FQNEAQ (reference sequence). CDR3 nucleotides: TGTGCCAGCAGCGTAGACAGGGGGCCTAATTCACCCCTCCACTTT. This encodes CASSVDRGPNSPLHF.

The chain is built from TRBV28 and TRBJ1-2, with a weak D call TRBD1 (5 bases). The V gene lost 6 bases and the J gene lost 4 bases, with 18 bases spanning the gap. The CDR3 length is 15 residues. Germline values: CDR1 MDHEN, CDR2 SYDVKM. The CDR3 DNA reads as TGTGCCAGCAGATTAGCCTCGGGCGGGGGCTATGGCTACACCTTC. Translated, it gives CASRLASGGGYGYTF.

This clone showed up just a few times. The chain links TRBV27 to TRBJ2-2; 8 bases are shared with TRBD2. Germline CDR1 reads MNHEY; CDR2 reads SMNVEV (reference sequence). The V and J ends lost 3 bases and 6 bases, in that order; junction bases with no gene match: 6. The CDR3 runs 15 residues. This CDR3 is CASSLAGGGPGELFF. The CDR3 bases are TGTGCCAGCAGTTTGGCGGGGGGAGGTCCCGGGGAGCTGTTTTTT.

V and J are TRBV6-5 and TRBJ2-1, with TRBD1 matching 7 bases. Per germline, CDR1 MNHEY and CDR2 SVGAGI. Trimming took 4 bases from V and 8 from J; bases not matched to a gene: 8. The length of the CDR3 is 14 residues. The CDR3 bases are TGTGCCAGCAGTTCAGGACAGGTGAGGGATGAGCAGTTCTTC. Its protein is CASSSGQVRDEQFF.

The V gene is TRBV15, the J gene TRBJ2-4; D gene uncertain. Trimming pared 5 bases from V and 0 bases from J, leaving 14 bases between. The germline gives CDR1 LNHNV, CDR2 YYDKDF (reference sequence). The CDR3 totals 16 residues. CDR3: CATSGLGSLAKNIQYF. Written as DNA, the CDR3 is TGTGCCACCAGCGGTCTAGGTAGCCTAGCCAAAAACATTCAGTACTTC.

V is TRBV7-8 and J is TRBJ1-2; 7 bases line up with TRBD1. Germline lookup yields CDR1 SGHVS and CDR2 FQNEAQ. The CDR3 contains 13 residues. V was clipped by 6 bases and J by 6 bases; unmatched bases: 7. The CDR3 bases are TGTGCCAGCAGTCGGGACAGTCCCAATGGCTACACCTTC. Translating gives CASSRDSPNGYTF. The variable domain in full, completed from reference TRBV7-8 and TRBJ1-2, reads GAGVSQSPRYKVAKRGQDVALRCDPISGHVSLFWYQQALGQGPEFLTYFQNEAQLDKSGLPSDRFFAERPEGSVSTLKIQRTQQEDSAVYLCASSRDSPNGYTFGSGTRLTVV.

For the CDR3, the DNA is TGTGCCAGCAATGTTAGGACAGGGGGCCATCATGGCTACACCTTC. Translated: CASNVRTGGHHGYTF. The chain couples TRBV6-1 to TRBJ1-2, with 11 bases aligning to TRBD1. The V segment lost 7 bases and the J segment 6 bases; nucleotides outside the gene matches: 10. The CDR3 is made up of 15 amino acids. Germline assignment: CDR1 MNHNS and CDR2 SASEGT.

This chain uses TRBV27 with TRBJ1-2, with TRBD1 matching over 10 bases. This CDR3 has 16 amino acids. V lost 5 bases and J lost 6; bases outside the gene matches: 12. The germline V gene has CDR1 MNHEY and CDR2 SMNVEV (reference sequence). In nucleotides, the CDR3 is TGTGCCAGCAGTCAAGACCTCCCGGACAGGGGGGATGGCTACACCTTC. Its translation is CASSQDLPDRGDGYTF.

V and J are TRBV28 and TRBJ2-3; no clear D gene. CDR3 length: 12 residues. Trimming left V 7 bases short and J 5 bases short, with 10 bases between. CDR1 MDHEN and CDR2 SYDVKM come from the germline V gene. DNA of the CDR3: TGTGCCAGCACCCTGCCAGGAGATACGCAGTATTTT. Protein sequence: CASTLPGDTQYF.

The rearrangement links TRBV21-1 to TRBJ2-3; TRBD2, the table's D call, was not compared with the DNA. TRBV21-1 is flagged as a pseudogene. The CDR3 has 14 residues. The CDR3 here is CASSRGGRTDTQYF. For the CDR3, the DNA is TGTGCCAGCAGCAGGGGGGGCAGGACAGATACGCAGTATTTT.

This clone was seen a few times. The rearrangement joins TRBV28 to TRBJ1-5, with TRBD1 matching over 7 bases. Germline CDR1 is MDHEN and CDR2 is SYDVKM. V lost 7 bases, J lost 6 bases, and 9 bases stayed unmatched. This CDR3 is 14 amino acids long. The CDR3 region is CASKPQGNGQPQHF. The CDR3 bases are TGTGCCAGCAAACCACAGGGGAACGGTCAGCCCCAGCATTTT. Filled out from reference TRBV28 and TRBJ1-5, the complete variable domain reads DVKVTQSSRYLVKRTGEKVFLECVQDMDHENMFWYRQDPGLGLRLIYFSYDVKMKEKGDIPEGYSVSREKKERFSLILESASTNQTSMYLCASKPQGNGQPQHFGDGTRLSIL.